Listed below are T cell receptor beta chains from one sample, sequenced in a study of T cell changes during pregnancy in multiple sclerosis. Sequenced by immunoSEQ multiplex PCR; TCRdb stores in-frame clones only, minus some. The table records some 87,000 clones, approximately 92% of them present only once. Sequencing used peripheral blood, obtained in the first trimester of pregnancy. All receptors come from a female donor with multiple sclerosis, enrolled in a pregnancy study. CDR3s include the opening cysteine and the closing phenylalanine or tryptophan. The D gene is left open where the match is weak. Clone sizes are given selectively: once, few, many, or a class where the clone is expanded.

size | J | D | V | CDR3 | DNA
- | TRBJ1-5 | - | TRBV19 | CASSSRQGPPQHF | TGTGCCAGTAGTTCTAGGCAGGGTCCGCCCCAGCATTTT
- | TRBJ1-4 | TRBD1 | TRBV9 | CASSGQSRGIGEKLFF | TGTGCCAGCAGCGGGCAGAGCAGGGGGATTGGTGAAAAACTGTTTTTT
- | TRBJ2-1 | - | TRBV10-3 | CATEGDYYNEQFF | TGTGCCACCGAGGGGGACTACTACAATGAGCAGTTCTTC
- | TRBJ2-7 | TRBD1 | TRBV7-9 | CASSSGQGGSLHYEQYF | TGTGCCAGCAGTTCGGGACAGGGGGGCTCCTTACACTACGAGCAGTACTTC
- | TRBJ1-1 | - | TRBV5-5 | CASSLGGGNTEAFF | TGTGCCAGCAGCTTGGGGGGAGGGAACACTGAAGCTTTCTTT
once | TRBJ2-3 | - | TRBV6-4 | CASSEVGDTQYF | TGTGCCAGCAGTGAAGTCGGAGATACGCAGTATTTT
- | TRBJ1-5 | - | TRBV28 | CASSLIWAGINQPQHF | TGTGCCAGCAGTTTAATCTGGGCAGGGATCAATCAGCCCCAGCATTTT
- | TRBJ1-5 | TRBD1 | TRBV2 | CASSEGQGAHQPQHF | TGTGCCAGCAGTGAAGGACAGGGGGCCCATCAGCCCCAGCATTTT
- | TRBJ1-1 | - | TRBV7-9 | CASSLGQNTEAFF | TGTGCCAGCAGCTTAGGGCAGAACACTGAAGCTTTCTTT
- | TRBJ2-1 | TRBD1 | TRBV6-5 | CASSYFRQGPFNEQFF | TGTGCCAGCAGTTACTTTCGACAGGGCCCGTTTAATGAGCAGTTCTTC
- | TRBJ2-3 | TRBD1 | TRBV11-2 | CASSSQGERDTQYF | TGTGCCAGCAGCTCGCAGGGGGAGAGGGATACGCAGTATTTT
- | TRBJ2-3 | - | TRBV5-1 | CASSSGLRIGTDTQYF | TGCGCCAGCAGCTCGGGACTGCGCATCGGGACAGATACGCAGTATTTT
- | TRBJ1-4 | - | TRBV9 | CASSSQGKLFF | TGTGCCAGCAGCTCCCAGGGAAAACTGTTTTTT
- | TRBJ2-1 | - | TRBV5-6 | CASIISGPYNEQFF | TGTGCCAGCATTATTAGCGGACCCTACAATGAGCAGTTCTTC
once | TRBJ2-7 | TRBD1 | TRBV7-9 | CASSLEGQGNF | TGTGCCAGCAGCTTGGAAGGACAGGGAAATTTC
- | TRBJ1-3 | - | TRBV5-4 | CASSLGTSFSGNTIYF | TGTGCCAGCAGCCTCGGGACATCTTTCTCTGGAAACACCATATATTTT
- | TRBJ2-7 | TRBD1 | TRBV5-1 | CASSLGGTVYEQYF | TGCGCCAGCAGCTTGGGGGGGACAGTCTACGAGCAGTACTTC
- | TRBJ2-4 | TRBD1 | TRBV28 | CASSLLGTGENIQYF | TGTGCCAGCAGCCTACTTGGGACAGGGGAAAACATTCAGTACTTC
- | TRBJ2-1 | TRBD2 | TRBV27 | CASSSTGGSSVSEQFF | TGTGCCAGCAGTTCCACTGGCGGGAGTTCGGTGAGTGAGCAGTTCTTC
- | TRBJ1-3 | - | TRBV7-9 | CASSYSAGNTIYF | TGTGCCAGCAGCTACAGTGCTGGAAACACCATATATTTT
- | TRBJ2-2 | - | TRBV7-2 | CASSLGGYTGELFF | TGTGCCAGCAGCTTGGGGGGATACACCGGGGAGCTGTTTTTT
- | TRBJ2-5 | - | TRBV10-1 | CASSVRTDQETQYF | TGCGCCAGCAGTGTCCGGACAGATCAAGAGACCCAGTACTTC
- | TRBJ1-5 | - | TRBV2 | CASSEYAGGGGGPQHF | TGTGCCAGCAGTGAATACGCGGGCGGAGGGGGGGGGCCCCAGCATTTT
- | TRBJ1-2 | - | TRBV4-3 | CASSQDGNRASGYTF | TGCGCCAGCAGCCAAGATGGTAACAGGGCATCTGGCTACACCTTC
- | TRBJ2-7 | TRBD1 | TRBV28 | CASRRTGTYEQYF | TGTGCCAGCAGGCGGACAGGGACCTACGAGCAGTACTTC
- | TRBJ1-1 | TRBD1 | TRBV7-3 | CASSLTSTGGITEAFF | TGTGCCAGCAGCTTAACTTCGACAGGGGGCATCACTGAAGCTTTCTTT
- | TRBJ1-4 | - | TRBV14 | CASSQVSNEKLFF | TGTGCCAGCAGCCAAGTCAGTAATGAAAAACTGTTTTTT
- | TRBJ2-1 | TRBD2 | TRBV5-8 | CASSWYRAGGSSYNEQFF | TGTGCCAGCAGCTGGTACCGAGCGGGAGGGAGCTCCTACAATGAGCAGTTCTTC
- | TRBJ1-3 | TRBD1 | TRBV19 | CASSLQGSAGNTIYF | TGTGCCAGTAGCCTACAGGGGTCCGCTGGAAACACCATATATTTT
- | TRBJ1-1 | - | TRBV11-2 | CASSLAQPGGRATEAFF | TGTGCCAGCAGCCTCGCACAACCCGGGGGGCGGGCGACTGAAGCTTTCTTT
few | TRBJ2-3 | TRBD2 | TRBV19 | CATNSGGTDTQYF | TGTGCCACTAATAGCGGGGGCACAGATACGCAGTATTTT
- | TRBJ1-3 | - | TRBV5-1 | CASSLTYYSTIYF | TGCGCCAGCAGCTTGACCTATTATAGCACCATATATTTT
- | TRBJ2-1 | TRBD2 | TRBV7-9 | CASSFLASGAMDEQFF | TGTGCCAGCAGCTTCTTGGCTAGCGGGGCAATGGATGAGCAGTTCTTC
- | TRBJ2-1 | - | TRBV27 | CASREGGSYNEQFF | TGTGCCAGCAGGGAGGGAGGATCCTACAATGAGCAGTTCTTC
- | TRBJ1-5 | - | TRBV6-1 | CASREGYSNQPQHF | TGTGCCAGCAGGGAGGGGTATAGCAATCAGCCCCAGCATTTT
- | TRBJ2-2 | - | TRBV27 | CASRRENTGELFF | TGTGCCAGCAGGCGGGAGAACACCGGGGAGCTGTTTTTT
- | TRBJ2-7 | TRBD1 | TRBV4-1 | CASSQSDRGQLAYEQYF | TGCGCCAGCAGCCAATCCGACAGGGGGCAACTAGCCTACGAGCAGTACTTC
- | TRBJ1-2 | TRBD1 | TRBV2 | CASSMIGGTASHGYTF | TGTGCCAGCTCCATGATTGGCGGGACAGCGTCCCATGGCTACACCTTC
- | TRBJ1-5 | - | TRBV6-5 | CASRPSGGGNQPQHF | TGTGCCAGCAGGCCCTCCGGGGGTGGCAATCAGCCCCAGCATTTT
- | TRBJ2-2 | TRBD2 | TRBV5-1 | CASSMAPGGSNTGELFF | TGCGCCAGCAGCATGGCCCCCGGGGGGTCGAACACCGGGGAGCTGTTTTTT
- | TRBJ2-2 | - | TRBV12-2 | CASRLPGWPNTGELFF | TGTGCAAGTCGCTTACCTGGCTGGCCGAACACCGGGGAGCTGTTTTTT
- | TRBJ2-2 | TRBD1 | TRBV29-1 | CSAIQGAVTGELFF | TGCAGCGCCATACAGGGGGCGGTCACCGGGGAGCTGTTTTTT
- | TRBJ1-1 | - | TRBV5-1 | CASSLWTENTEAFF | TGCGCCAGCAGCCTGTGGACAGAGAACACTGAAGCTTTCTTT
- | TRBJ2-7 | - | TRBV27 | CASSLGRGYSYEQYF | TGTGCCAGCAGTTTAGGGAGGGGGTACTCCTACGAGCAGTACTTC
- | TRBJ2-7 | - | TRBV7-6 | CASSLGGQGSYEQYF | TGTGCCAGCAGCTTAGGGGGCCAGGGGAGCTACGAGCAGTACTTC
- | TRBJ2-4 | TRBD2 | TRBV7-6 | CASSLSSGSAKNIQYF | TGTGCCAGCAGCTTAAGTAGCGGGAGTGCCAAAAACATTCAGTACTTC
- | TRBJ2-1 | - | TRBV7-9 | CASSPRAGRAINEQFF | TGTGCCAGCAGCCCCAGGGCGGGAAGAGCAATCAATGAGCAGTTCTTC
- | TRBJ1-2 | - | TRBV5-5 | CASSTEGMRGYTF | TGTGCCAGCAGCACGGAGGGTATGAGGGGCTACACCTTC
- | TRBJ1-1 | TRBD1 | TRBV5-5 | CASRQGAEAFF | TGTGCCAGCAGGCAGGGGGCTGAAGCTTTCTTT
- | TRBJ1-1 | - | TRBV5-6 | CASSLGGVEAFF | TGTGCCAGCAGCTTAGGGGGGGTTGAAGCTTTCTTT
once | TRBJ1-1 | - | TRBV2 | CASSSKLDKFNTEAFF | TGTGCCAGCAGTTCTAAACTCGACAAGTTTAACACTGAAGCTTTCTTT
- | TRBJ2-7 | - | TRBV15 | CATSGPARDTNYEQYF | TGTGCCACCAGCGGCCCTGCCCGGGACACAAACTACGAGCAGTACTTC
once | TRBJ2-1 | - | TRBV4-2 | CASSQQGNEQFF | TGTGCCAGCAGCCAACAGGGTAATGAGCAGTTCTTC
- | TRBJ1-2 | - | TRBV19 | CASSTRLGANYGYTF | TGTGCCAGTAGTACCCGACTAGGAGCTAACTATGGCTACACCTTC
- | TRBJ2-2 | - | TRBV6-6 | CASTDTGGGNTGELFF | TGTGCCAGCACCGATACGGGGGGCGGGAACACCGGGGAGCTGTTTTTT